This is a list of T cell receptor beta chains from one sample in a study of molecular identifiers for immune sequencing clone quantification. TCRdb called the PCR reads again in MiXCR, with one record for every CDR3 protein. This repertoire shows some 91,000 distinct CDR3 sequences, around 24% found once; its top ten account for roughly 1%. Sequencing was carried out using naive CD8+ T cells from blood, with Jurkat cell RNA spiked in. All receptors derive from a human donor in good health. Some libraries in this study had Jurkat cell RNA spiked in. The CDR3 runs from the conserved cysteine through the conserved F or W. Fields, in order: clone size, D gene, V gene, J gene, CDR3 protein, CDR3 DNA. The D gene is left open where the match is weak. For some rows the clone size is stated as once, few or many, or as a class when expanded; others skip it.

clone_size: few; d_call: .; v_call: TRBV7-9; j_call: TRBJ2-5; cdr3_aa: CASSLIRQTQYF; cdr3_nt: TGTGCCAGCAGCTTAATCCGACAGACCCAGTACTTC
clone_size: .; d_call: TRBD2; v_call: TRBV6-6; j_call: TRBJ2-5; cdr3_aa: CASSYGLAGGAETQYF; cdr3_nt: TGTGCCAGCAGTTACGGACTAGCCGGAGGTGCAGAGACCCAGTACTTC
clone_size: many; d_call: .; v_call: TRBV11-3; j_call: TRBJ2-1; cdr3_aa: CASSLAGVPHEQFF; cdr3_nt: TGTGCCAGCAGCTTAGCGGGAGTTCCCCATGAGCAGTTCTTC
clone_size: many; d_call: .; v_call: TRBV4-2; j_call: TRBJ2-7; cdr3_aa: CASSQETGADEQYF; cdr3_nt: TGTGCCAGCAGCCAAGAAACCGGGGCGGACGAGCAGTACTTC
clone_size: few; d_call: .; v_call: TRBV29-1; j_call: TRBJ2-1; cdr3_aa: CSVDGGSGTYNEQFF; cdr3_nt: TGCAGCGTTGATGGAGGTAGCGGAACCTACAATGAGCAGTTCTTC
clone_size: many; d_call: .; v_call: TRBV28; j_call: TRBJ2-3; cdr3_aa: CASSPRDWGTDTQYF; cdr3_nt: TGTGCCAGCAGTCCCCGGGACTGGGGCACAGATACGCAGTATTTT
clone_size: many; d_call: .; v_call: TRBV27; j_call: TRBJ2-7; cdr3_aa: CASSTGWGGGYEQYF; cdr3_nt: TGTGCCAGCAGTACCGGTTGGGGTGGAGGCTACGAGCAGTACTTC
clone_size: many; d_call: .; v_call: TRBV15; j_call: TRBJ2-3; cdr3_aa: CATSRESWDTQYF; cdr3_nt: TGTGCCACCAGCAGGGAGAGTTGGGATACGCAGTATTTT
clone_size: .; d_call: .; v_call: TRBV7-6; j_call: TRBJ2-7; cdr3_aa: CARSLGPGSPGGQYF; cdr3_nt: TGTGCCCGCAGCTTAGGGCCCGGGAGTCCGGGCGGGCAGTACTTC
clone_size: .; d_call: TRBD2; v_call: TRBV3-1; j_call: TRBJ2-1; cdr3_aa: CASSQDSVRERLHEQFF; cdr3_nt: TGTGCCAGCAGCCAAGACTCCGTGCGGGAGAGGCTCCATGAGCAGTTCTTC
clone_size: many; d_call: .; v_call: TRBV9; j_call: TRBJ2-3; cdr3_aa: CASSPYMADTQYF; cdr3_nt: TGTGCCAGCAGCCCCTATATGGCAGATACGCAGTATTTT
clone_size: many; d_call: .; v_call: TRBV4-1; j_call: TRBJ1-5; cdr3_aa: CASSQTRNQPQHF; cdr3_nt: TGCGCCAGCAGCCAGACAAGAAATCAGCCCCAGCATTTT
clone_size: many; d_call: .; v_call: TRBV14; j_call: TRBJ2-5; cdr3_aa: CASSLTTSPYQETQYF; cdr3_nt: TGTGCCAGCAGCCTAACCACCTCACCGTACCAAGAGACCCAGTACTTC